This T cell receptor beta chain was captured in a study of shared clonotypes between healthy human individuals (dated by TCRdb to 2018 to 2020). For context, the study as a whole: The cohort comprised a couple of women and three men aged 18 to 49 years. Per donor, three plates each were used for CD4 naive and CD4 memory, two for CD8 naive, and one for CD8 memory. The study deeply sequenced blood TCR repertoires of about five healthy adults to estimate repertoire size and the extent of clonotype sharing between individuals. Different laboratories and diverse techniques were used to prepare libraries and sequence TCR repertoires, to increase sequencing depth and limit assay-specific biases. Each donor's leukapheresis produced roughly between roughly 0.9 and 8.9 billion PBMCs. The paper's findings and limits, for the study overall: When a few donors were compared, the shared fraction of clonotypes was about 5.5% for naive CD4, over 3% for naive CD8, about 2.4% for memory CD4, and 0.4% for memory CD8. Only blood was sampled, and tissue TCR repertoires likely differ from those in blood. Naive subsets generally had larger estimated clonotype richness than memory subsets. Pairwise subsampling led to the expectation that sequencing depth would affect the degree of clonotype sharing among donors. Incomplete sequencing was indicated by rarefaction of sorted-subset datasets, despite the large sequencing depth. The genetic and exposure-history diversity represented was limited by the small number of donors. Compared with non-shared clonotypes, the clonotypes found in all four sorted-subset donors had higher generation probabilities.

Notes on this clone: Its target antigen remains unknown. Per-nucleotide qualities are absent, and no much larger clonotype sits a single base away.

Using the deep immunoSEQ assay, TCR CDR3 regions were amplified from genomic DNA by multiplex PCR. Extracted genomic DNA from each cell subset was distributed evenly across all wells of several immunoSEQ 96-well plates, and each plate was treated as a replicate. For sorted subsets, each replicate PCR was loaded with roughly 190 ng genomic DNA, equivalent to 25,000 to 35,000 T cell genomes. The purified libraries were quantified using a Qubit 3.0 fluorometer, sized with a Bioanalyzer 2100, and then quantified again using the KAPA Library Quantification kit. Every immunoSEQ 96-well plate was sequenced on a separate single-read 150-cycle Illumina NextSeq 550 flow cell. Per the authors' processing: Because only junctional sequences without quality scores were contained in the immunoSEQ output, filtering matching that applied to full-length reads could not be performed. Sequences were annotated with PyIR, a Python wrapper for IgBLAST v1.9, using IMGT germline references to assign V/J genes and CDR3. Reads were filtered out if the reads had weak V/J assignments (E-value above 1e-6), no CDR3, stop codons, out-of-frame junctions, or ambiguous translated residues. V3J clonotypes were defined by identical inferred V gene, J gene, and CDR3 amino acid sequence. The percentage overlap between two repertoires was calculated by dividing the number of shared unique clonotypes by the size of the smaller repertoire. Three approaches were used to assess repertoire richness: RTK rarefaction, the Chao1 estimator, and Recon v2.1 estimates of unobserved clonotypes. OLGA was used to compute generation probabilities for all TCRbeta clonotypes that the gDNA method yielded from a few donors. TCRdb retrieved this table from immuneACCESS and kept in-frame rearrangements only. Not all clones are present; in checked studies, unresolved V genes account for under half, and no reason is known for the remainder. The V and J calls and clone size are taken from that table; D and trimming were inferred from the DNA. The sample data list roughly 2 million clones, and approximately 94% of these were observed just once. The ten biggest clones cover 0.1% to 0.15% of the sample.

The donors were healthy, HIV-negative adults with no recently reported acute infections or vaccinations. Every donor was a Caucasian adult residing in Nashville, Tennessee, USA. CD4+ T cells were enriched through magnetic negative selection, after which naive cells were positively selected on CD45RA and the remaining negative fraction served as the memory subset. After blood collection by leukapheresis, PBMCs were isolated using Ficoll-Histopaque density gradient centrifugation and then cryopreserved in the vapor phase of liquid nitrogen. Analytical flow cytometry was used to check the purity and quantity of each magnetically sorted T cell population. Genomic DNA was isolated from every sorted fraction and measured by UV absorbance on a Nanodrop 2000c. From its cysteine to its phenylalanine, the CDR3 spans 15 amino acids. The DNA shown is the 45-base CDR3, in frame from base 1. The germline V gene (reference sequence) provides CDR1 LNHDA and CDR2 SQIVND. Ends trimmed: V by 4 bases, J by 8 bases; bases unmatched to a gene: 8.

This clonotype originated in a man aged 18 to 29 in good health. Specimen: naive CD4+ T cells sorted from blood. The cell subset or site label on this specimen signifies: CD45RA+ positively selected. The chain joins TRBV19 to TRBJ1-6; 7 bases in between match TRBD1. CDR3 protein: CASSNRQGLDSPLHF. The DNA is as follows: TGTGCCAGTAGTAATCGACAGGGCCTTGATTCACCCCTCCACTTT.